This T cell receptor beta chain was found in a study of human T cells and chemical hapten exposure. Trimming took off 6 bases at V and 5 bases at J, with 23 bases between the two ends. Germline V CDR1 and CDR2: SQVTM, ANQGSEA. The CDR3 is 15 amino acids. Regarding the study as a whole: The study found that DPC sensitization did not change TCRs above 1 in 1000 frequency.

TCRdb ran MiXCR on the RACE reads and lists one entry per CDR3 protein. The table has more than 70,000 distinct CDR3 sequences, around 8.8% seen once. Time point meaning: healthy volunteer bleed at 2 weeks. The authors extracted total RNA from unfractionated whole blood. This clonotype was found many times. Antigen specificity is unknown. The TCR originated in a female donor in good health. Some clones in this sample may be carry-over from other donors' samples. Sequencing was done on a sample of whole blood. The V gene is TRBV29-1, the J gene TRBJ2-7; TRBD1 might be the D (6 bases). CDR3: CSVKTGKGLADEQYF. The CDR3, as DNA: TGCAGCGTGAAAACAGGGAAGGGGCTCGCGGACGAGCAGTACTTC.